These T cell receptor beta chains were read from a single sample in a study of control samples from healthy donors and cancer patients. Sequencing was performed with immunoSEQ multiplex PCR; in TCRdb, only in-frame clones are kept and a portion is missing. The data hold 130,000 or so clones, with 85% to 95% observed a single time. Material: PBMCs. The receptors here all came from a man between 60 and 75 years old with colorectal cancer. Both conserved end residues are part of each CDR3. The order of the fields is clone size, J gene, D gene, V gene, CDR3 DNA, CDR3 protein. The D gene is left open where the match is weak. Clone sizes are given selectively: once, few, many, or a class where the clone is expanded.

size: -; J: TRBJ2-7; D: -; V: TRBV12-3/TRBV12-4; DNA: TGTGCCAGCAGTTTAACCTCGCCGACAGGCCAGTACTTC; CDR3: CASSLTSPTGQYF
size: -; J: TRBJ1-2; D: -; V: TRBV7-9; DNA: TGTGCCAGCAGCTTAGACGGGGGACTGGATGGCTACACCTTC; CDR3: CASSLDGGLDGYTF
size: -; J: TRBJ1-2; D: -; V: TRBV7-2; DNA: TGTGCCAGCAGCTTATTACCACAGGGTAACTATGGCTACACCTTC; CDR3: CASSLLPQGNYGYTF
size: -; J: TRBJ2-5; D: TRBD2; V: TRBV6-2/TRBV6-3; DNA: TGTGCCAGCACCCCGCCAGCGGGGGGGCAGGAGACCCAGTACTTC; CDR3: CASTPPAGGQETQYF
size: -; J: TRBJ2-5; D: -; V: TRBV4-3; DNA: TGCGCCAGCAGCCAATTAATCACGGAGACCCAGTACTTC; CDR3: CASSQLITETQYF
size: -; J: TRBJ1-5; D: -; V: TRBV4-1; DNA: TGCGCCAGCAGCCAACGGGGGGACCAGCCCCAGCATTTT; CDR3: CASSQRGDQPQHF
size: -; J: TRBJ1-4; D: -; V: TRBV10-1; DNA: TGCGCCAGCAGCCCACGTCCCGCCGGGAAACTGTTTTTT; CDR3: CASSPRPAGKLFF
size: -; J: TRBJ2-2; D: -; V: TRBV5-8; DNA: TGTGCCAGCAGCCTCCGGGTTTCGGGGGACACCGGGGAGCTGTTTTTT; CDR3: CASSLRVSGDTGELFF
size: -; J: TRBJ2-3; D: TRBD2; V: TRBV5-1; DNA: TGCGCCAGCAGCTTGCCTAGCGGGGGCACAGATACGCAGTATTTT; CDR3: CASSLPSGGTDTQYF
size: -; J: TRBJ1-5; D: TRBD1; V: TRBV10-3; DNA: TGTGCCATCAGGAGGACAGGGGGCGATCCCCAGCATTTT; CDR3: CAIRRTGGDPQHF
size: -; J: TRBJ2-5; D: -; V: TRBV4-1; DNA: TGCGCCAGCAGCCAAGATCACGGACGGGAGAGGGAGACCCAGTACTTC; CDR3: CASSQDHGRERETQYF
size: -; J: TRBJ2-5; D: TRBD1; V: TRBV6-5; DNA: TGTGCCAGCAGTACCGGCAGGGGGCGAGGAGAGACCCAGTACTTC; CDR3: CASSTGRGRGETQYF
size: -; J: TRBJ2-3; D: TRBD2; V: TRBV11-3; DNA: TGTGCCAGCAGCGGTTTGACTAGCGGGGCTTCAGATACGCAGTATTTT; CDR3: CASSGLTSGASDTQYF
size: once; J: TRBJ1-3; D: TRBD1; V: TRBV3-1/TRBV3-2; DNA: TGTGCCAGCAGCCGAACGGGACAGGGAGGGTCCACCATATATTTT; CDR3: CASSRTGQGGSTIYF
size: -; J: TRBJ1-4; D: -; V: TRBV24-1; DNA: TGTGCCACCAGTGACAACAGTGCAACTAATGAAAAACTGTTTTTT; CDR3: CATSDNSATNEKLFF
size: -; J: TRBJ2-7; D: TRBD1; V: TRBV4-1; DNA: TGCGCCAGCAGCCAAGAGACAGGGGTGCGCTCCTACGAGCAGTACTTC; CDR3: CASSQETGVRSYEQYF
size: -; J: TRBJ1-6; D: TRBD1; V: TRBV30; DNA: TGTGCCTGGAGGCCAGGGGGCAACTATAATTCACCCCTCCACTTT; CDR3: CAWRPGGNYNSPLHF
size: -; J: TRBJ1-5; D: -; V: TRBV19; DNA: TGTGCCAGTACGCACGGGGAGACGGGTCAGCCCCAGCATTTT; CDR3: CASTHGETGQPQHF
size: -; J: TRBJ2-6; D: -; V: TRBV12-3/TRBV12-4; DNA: TGTGCCGCGGCCCGCTCTGGGGCCAACGTCCTGACTTTC; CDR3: CAAARSGANVLTF
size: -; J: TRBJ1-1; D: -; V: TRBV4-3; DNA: TGCGCCAGCAGCCAAGATGGGGGAGGGGGGTGGAGGAACACTGAAGCTTTCTTT; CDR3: CASSQDGGGGWRNTEAFF
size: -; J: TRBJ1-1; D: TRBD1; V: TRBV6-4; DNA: TGTGCCAGCAGTCTCGGGACAGGGGGTTTGAACACTGAAGCTTTCTTT; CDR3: CASSLGTGGLNTEAFF
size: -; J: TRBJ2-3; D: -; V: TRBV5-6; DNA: TGTGCCAGCAGCTTGTGGGGGGCGCTCACAGATACGCAGTATTTT; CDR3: CASSLWGALTDTQYF
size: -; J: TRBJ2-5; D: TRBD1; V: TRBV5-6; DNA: TGTGCCAGCAGCTTGGCCGGGACAGGTCGGCAAGAGACCCAGTACTTC; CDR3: CASSLAGTGRQETQYF
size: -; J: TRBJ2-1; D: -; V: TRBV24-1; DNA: TGTGCCACCAGTGATGCGGGTTTAAAATACAATGAGCAGTTCTTC; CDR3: CATSDAGLKYNEQFF
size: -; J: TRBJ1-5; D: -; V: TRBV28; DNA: TGTGCCAGCAGTTTAAATCTTTTCCCCCCGAATCAGCCCCAGCATTTT; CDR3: CASSLNLFPPNQPQHF
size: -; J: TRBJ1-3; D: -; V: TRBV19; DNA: TGTGCCAGTAGTTGGGGGGGCACTGGAAACACCATATATTTT; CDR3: CASSWGGTGNTIYF
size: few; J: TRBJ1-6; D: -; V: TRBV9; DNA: TGTGCCAGCAGCGTTGGAGGGGGTTCACCCCTCCACTTT; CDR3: CASSVGGGSPLHF
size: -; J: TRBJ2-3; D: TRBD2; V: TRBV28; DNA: TGTGCCAGCAGTTCGACTAGCGGGGGGGCAGATACGCAGTATTTT; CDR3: CASSSTSGGADTQYF
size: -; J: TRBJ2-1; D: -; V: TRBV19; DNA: TGTGCCAGTAGTATAGTAGGGCAGGGGTCCTCCAATGAGCAGTTCTTC; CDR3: CASSIVGQGSSNEQFF
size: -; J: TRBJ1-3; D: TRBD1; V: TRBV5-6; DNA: TGTGCCAGCAGCCTCGGGACAGGGATGGGAGGAAACACCATATATTTT; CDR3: CASSLGTGMGGNTIYF
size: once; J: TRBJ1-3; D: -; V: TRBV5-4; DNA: TGTGCCAGCAGCTTGGTAGGGACTGGAAACACCATATATTTT; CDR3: CASSLVGTGNTIYF
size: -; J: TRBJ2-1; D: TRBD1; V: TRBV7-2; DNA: TGTGCCAGCAGCTTCGACCGGACAGGGCGCAACAATGAGCAGTTCTTC; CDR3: CASSFDRTGRNNEQFF
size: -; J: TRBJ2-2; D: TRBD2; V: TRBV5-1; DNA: TGCGCCAGCAGCTTGGAGGCTAGCGGGAACACCGGGGAGCTGTTTTTT; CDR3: CASSLEASGNTGELFF
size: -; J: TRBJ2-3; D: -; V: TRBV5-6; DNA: TGTGCCAGCAGCTTGACAGATACGCAGTATTTT; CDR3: CASSLTDTQYF
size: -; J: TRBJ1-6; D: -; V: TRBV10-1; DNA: TGCGCCAGCAGTGAATGGACAGTTAATTCACCCCTCCACTTT; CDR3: CASSEWTVNSPLHF
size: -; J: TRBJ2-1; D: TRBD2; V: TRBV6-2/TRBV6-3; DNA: TGTGCCAGCAGTTACCGACTAGCGGGGGGGAGCTCCTACAATGAGCAGTTCTTC; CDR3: CASSYRLAGGSSYNEQFF
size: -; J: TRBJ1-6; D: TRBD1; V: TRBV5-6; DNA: TGTGCCAGCAGCCCAAGGACAGGGTCCTCACCCCTCCACTTT; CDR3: CASSPRTGSSPLHF
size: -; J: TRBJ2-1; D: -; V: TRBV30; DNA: TGTGCCTGGAGTGCAGCCGACAATGAGCAGTTCTTC; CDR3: CAWSAADNEQFF
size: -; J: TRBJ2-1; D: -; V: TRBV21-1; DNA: TGTGCCAGCAGCGCCTGGGACAGGGCCAATGAGCAGTTCTTC; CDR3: CASSAWDRANEQFF
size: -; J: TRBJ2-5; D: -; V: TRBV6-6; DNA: TGTGCCAGCAGTTACTCGAGGGGGGGCAGGGGAGAGACCCAGTACTTC; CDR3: CASSYSRGGRGETQYF
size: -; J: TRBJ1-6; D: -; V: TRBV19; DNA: TGTGCCACCCAGGACTCGTTTAATTCACCCCTCCACTTT; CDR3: CATQDSFNSPLHF
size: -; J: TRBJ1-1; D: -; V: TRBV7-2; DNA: TGTGCCAGCAGCTCCGACAGACACACTGAAGCTTTCTTT; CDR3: CASSSDRHTEAFF
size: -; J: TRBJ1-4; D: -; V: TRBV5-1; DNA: TGCGCCAGCAGCTTACAGCTCTCTAATGAAAAACTGTTTTTT; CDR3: CASSLQLSNEKLFF
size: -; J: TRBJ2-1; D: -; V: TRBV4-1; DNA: TGCGCCAGCAGCCAAAGTAACACCAACCTCTACAATGAGCAGTTCTTC; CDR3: CASSQSNTNLYNEQFF
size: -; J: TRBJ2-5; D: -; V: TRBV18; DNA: TGTGCCAGCTCACCAACCCCGGCCCCATACGAGGAGACCCAGTACTTC; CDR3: CASSPTPAPYEETQYF
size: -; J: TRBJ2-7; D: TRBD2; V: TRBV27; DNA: TGTGCCAGCAGTTTATTAGGACTAGCGGGGGGTGAGCAGTACTTC; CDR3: CASSLLGLAGGEQYF
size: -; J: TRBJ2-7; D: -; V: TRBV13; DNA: TGTGCCAGCAGCTTACCAAATACCTACGAGCAGTACTTC; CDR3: CASSLPNTYEQYF
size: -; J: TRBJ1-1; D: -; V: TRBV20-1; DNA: TGCAGTGCTAGTATCCCCTTGGGGGCGAACACTGAAGCTTTCTTT; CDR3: CSASIPLGANTEAFF
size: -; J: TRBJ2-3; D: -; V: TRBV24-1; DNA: TGTGCCACCAGCCTAAGGGATACGCAGTATTTT; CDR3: CATSLRDTQYF
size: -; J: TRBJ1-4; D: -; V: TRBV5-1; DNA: TGCGCCAGCAGCTTGGTCAGCTGGAGAACTAATGAAAAACTGTTTTTT; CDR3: CASSLVSWRTNEKLFF
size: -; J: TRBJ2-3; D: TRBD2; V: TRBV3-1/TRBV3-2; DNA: TGTGCCAGCAGCCCCATAGCGGGGTCTAGCACAGATACGCAGTATTTT; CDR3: CASSPIAGSSTDTQYF
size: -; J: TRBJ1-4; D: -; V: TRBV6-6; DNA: TGTGCCAGCAGTTACTCGGACAGTAATGAAAAACTGTTTTTT; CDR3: CASSYSDSNEKLFF
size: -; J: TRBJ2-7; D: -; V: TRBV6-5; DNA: TGTGCCAGCAGTTACCTGTGGGGGTCGGACGAGCAGTACTTC; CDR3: CASSYLWGSDEQYF
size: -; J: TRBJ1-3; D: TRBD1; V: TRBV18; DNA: TGTGCCAGCTCACCACCGGGACAGGCGGGAATCGGGAGTCGGAACACCATATATTTT; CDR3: CASSPPGQAGIGSRNTIYF
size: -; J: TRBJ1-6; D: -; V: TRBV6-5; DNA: TGTGCCAGCAGTTACGGCAGGGATAATTCACCCCTCCACTTT; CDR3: CASSYGRDNSPLHF
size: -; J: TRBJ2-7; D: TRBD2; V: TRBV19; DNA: TGTGCCAGTCGTCCTAGCGGGGGGAGTTCTGGGGAGCAGTACTTC; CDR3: CASRPSGGSSGEQYF
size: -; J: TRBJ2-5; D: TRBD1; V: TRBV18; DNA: TGTGCCAGCTCACTGACAGGGGGCTTAGAGACCCAGTACTTC; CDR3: CASSLTGGLETQYF
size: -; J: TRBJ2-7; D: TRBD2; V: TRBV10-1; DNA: TGCGCCAGCAGACGAACACTAGCGGGGGGGAGTTACGAGCAGTACTTC; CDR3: CASRRTLAGGSYEQYF
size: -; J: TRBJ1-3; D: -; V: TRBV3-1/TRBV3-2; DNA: TGTGCCAGCAGCCCAGGCGGAAACACCATATATTTT; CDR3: CASSPGGNTIYF
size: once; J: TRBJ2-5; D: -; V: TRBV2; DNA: TGTGCCAGCAATGCAGGGTTAGAAGAGACCCAGTACTTC; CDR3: CASNAGLEETQYF